This T cell receptor beta chain was obtained from a study of T-cell reconstitution after alpha-beta-depleted transplantation in children. Concerning this clonotype itself: Antigen unknown.

General study findings and limits: Newly produced T cells mostly accounted for T-cell counts and diversity one year post-transplant. Several hundred expanded graft clones reportedly were the source of alpha-beta T cells about two months after transplant.

Preparation of the TCRbeta library was carried out with unique molecular identifiers. TCRdb ran MiXCR on the PCR reads and lists one entry per CDR3 protein. The sample has about 420,000 distinct CDR3 sequences, 15% to 20% seen once; the top ten hold 25% to 35%. Germline V lookup: CDR1 SGHRS, CDR2 YFSETQ. Trimming cost V 7 bases and J 4 bases, with 14 bases left between them. The CDR3 is 14 residues long. The chain couples TRBV5-1 to TRBJ2-2; tentatively, D is TRBD2 (6 bases). The source was PBMCs, mostly from graft donor cells, collected 360 days after TCRalphabeta/CD19-depleted stem cell transplant. This clonotype was obtained from a boy in the first two years of life who had a stem cell transplant for Wiskott-Aldrich syndrome, so the T cells may come from the graft donor. The CDR3 protein is CASGEWGGTGELFF. CDR3 sequence (DNA): TGCGCCAGCGGCGAATGGGGAGGCACCGGGGAGCTGTTTTTT.